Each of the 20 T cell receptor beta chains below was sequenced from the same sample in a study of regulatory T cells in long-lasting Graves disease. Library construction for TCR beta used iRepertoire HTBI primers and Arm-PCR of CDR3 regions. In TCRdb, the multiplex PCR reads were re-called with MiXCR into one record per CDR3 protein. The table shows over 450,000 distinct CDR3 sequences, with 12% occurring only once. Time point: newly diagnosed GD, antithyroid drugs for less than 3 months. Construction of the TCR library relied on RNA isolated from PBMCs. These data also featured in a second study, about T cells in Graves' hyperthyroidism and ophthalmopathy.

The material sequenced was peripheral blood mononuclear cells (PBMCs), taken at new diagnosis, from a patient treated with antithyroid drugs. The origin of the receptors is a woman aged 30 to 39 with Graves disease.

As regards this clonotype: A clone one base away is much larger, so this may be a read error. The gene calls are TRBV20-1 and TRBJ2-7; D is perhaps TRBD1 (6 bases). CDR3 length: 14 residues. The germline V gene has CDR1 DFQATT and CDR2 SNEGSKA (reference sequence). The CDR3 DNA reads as TGCGGTGCCAGACAGGACGGAAGCTCCTACGAGCAGTACTTC. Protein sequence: CGARQDGSSYEQYF.

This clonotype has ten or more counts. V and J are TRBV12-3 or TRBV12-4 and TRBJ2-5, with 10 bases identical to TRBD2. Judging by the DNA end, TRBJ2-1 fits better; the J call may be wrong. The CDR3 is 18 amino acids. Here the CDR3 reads CASSLAPSASGSVGEQFF. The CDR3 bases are TGTGCCAGCAGTTTAGCCCCCTCGGCTAGCGGGAGTGTAGGGGAGCAGTTCTTC.

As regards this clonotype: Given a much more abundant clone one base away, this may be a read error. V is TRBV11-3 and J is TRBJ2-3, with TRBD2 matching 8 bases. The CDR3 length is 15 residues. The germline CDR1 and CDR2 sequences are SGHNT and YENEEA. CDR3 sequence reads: CASSGGSGSTDTRYF. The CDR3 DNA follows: TGTGCCAGCAGCGGGGGAAGCGGGAGCACAGATACGCGGTATTTT.

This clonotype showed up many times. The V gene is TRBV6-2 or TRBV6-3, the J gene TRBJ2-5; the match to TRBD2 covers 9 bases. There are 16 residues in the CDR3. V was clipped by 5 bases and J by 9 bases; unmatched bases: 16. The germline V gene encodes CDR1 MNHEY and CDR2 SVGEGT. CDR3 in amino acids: CASSASPGLADRAQYF. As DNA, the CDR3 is TGTGCCAGCAGTGCATCACCGGGACTAGCAGATCGGGCCCAGTACTTC.

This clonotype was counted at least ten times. The CDR3 spells CASSEEVNYGYTF. CDR3 DNA: TGTGCCAGCAGTGAGGAGGTGAACTATGGCTACACCTTC. The chain combines TRBV2 with TRBJ1-2; D gene uncertain. Per germline, CDR1 SNHLY and CDR2 FYNNEI. V gave up 3 bases and J gave up 2 bases, with 7 bases separating them. This CDR3 spans 13 amino acids.

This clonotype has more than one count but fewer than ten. In DNA form, the CDR3 reads TGCGCCAGCAGCCAAGAAATCCCGGGACAGGGTTACGGGGAGCTGTTTTTT. Amino acids: CASSQEIPGQGYGELFF. The V gene is TRBV4-1, the J gene TRBJ2-2; 9 nucleotides agree with TRBD1. Germline loops: CDR1 MGHRA, CDR2 YSYEKL. There are 17 residues in the CDR3. With V trimmed by 0 bases and J by 7 bases, 9 bases remained unmatched.

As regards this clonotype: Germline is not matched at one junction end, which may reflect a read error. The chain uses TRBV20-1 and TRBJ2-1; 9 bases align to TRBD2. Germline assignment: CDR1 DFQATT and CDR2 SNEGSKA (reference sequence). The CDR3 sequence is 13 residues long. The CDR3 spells CRASGASYNEQFF. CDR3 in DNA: TGCAGGGCTAGCGGGGCCTCCTACAATGAGCAGTTCTTC.

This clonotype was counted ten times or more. The CDR3 sequence is CSARKPGTTKETQYF. The CDR3 nucleotides read TGCAGTGCAAGAAAACCCGGGACAACTAAAGAGACCCAGTACTTC. The V call is TRBV20-1, the J call TRBJ2-5, with a possible D match to TRBD1 (6 bases). Per the germline V gene, CDR1 is DFQATT and CDR2 is SNEGSKA (reference sequence). The CDR3 is made up of 15 amino acids. The V gene lost 6 bases and the J gene lost 3 bases, with 20 bases spanning the gap.

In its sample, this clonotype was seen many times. This CDR3 is CASTGTGGDTQYF. The CDR3 DNA reads as TGTGCCAGCACCGGGACAGGTGGAGATACGCAGTATTTT. This rearrangement joins TRBV2 to TRBJ2-3, with 8 bases lining up with TRBD1. V was pared by 7 bases and J by 5 bases, with 5 bases of the junction left unmatched. Germline V gene lookup returns CDR1 SNHLY and CDR2 FYNNEI. This CDR3 comprises 13 residues.

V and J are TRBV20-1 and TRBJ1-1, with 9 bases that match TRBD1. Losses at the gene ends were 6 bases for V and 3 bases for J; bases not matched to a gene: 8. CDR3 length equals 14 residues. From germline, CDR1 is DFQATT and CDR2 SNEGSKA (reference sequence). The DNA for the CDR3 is TGCAGTGCCGTAGAGTGGACAGGGGACACTGAAGCTTTCTTT. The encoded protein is CSAVEWTGDTEAFF.

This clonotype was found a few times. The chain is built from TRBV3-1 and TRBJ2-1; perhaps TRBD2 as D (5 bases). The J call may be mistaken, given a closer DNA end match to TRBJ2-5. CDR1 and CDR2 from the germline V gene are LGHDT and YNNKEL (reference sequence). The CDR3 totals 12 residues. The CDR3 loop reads CASRRVGETQYF. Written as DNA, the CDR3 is TGTGCCAGCAGGCGGGTTGGGGAGACCCAGTACTTC.

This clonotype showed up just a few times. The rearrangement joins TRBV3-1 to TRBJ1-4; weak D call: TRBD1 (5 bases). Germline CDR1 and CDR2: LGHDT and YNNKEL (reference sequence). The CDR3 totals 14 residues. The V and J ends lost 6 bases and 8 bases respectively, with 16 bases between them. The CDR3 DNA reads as TGTGCCAGCAGTATTGGACACCAGCTCGAAAAACTGTTTTTT. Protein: CASSIGHQLEKLFF.

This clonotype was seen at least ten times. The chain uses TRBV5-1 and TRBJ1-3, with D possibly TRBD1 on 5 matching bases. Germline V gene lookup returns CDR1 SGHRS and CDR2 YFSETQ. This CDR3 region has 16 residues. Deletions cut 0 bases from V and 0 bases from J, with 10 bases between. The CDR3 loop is CASSLATGFSGNTIYF. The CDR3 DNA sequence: TGCGCCAGCAGCTTGGCAACAGGCTTCTCTGGAAACACCATATATTTT.

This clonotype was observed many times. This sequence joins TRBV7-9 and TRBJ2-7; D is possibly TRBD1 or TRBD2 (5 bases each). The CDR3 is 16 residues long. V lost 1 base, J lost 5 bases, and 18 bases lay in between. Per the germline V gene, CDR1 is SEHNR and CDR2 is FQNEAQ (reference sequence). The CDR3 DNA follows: TGTGCCAGCAGCTTAGTCCCCGGGCCCGGGACGAACGAGCAGTACTTC. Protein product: CASSLVPGPGTNEQYF.

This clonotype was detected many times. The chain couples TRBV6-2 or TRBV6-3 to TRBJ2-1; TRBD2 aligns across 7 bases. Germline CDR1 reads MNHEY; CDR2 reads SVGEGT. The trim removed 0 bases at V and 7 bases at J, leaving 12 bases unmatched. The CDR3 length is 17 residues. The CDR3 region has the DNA TGTGCCAGCAGTTACTCTCCTTGGGAGGGAGGGGCGAATGAGCAGTTCTTC. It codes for CASSYSPWEGGANEQFF.

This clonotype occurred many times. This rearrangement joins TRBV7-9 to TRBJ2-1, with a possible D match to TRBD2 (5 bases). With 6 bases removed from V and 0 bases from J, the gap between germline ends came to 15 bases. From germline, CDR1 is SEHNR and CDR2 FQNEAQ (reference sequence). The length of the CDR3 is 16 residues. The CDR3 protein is CASSHPSGGSYNEQFF. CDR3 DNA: TGTGCCAGCAGTCATCCAAGCGGAGGCTCCTACAATGAGCAGTTCTTC.

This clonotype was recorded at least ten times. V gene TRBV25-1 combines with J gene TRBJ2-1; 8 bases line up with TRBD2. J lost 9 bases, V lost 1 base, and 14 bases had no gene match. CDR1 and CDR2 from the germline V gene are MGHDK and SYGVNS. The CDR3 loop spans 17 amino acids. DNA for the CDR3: TGTGCCAGCAGTGAATTGAAGATAGCGGGGTTTAGTGGTGAGCAGTTCTTC. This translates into CASSELKIAGFSGEQFF.

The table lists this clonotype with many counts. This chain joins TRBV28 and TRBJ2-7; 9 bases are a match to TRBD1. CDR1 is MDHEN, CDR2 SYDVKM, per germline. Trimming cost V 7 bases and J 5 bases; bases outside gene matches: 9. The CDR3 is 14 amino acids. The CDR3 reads CASKGTGGGNEQYF. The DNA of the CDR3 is TGTGCCAGCAAAGGAACAGGGGGCGGGAACGAGCAGTACTTC.

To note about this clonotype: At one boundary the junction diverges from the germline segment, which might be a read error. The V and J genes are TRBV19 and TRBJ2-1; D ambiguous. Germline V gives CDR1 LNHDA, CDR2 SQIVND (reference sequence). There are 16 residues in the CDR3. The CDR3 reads CAGSIFFQSSYNEQFF. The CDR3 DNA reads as TGTGCCGGTAGTATTTTTTTCCAGAGCTCCTACAATGAGCAGTTCTTC.

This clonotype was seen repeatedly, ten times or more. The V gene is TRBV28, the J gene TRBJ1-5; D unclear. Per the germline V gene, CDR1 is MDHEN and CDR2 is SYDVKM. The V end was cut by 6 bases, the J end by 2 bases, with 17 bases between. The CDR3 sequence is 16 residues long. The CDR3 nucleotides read TGTGCCAGCAGGGTCCCCAGTGGTAGGGGCAATCAGCCCCAGCATTTT. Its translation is CASRVPSGRGNQPQHF.